The text below deals with one T cell receptor (beta chain). This entry comes from a study of OX40 agonist ivuxolimab in advanced cancers. Looking at the study overall: Two patients with cutaneous melanoma and one with hepatocellular carcinoma, three in total, showed partial responses.

Only in-frame clones appear in the TCRdb table, and some are missing; sequencing was by immunoSEQ multiplex PCR. Of more than 50,000 clones in the sample, 87% were seen once. Germline assignment: CDR1 SGHDN and CDR2 FVKESK. This CDR3 region has 15 residues. Trimming removed 5 bases from V and 5 bases from J, with 16 bases in between. This receptor was obtained from an adult with an advanced solid tumor such as melanoma, head and neck, liver or kidney cancer. The sample consisted of CD4+ or CD8+ T cells sorted from blood, taken in a trial of the OX40 agonist ivuxolimab. The chain employs TRBV14 and TRBJ2-1; possibly TRBD1 for D (6 bases). CDR3 sequence: CASSGTGLVHNEQFF. In DNA, the CDR3 is TGTGCCAGCAGCGGTACAGGGTTGGTCCACAATGAGCAGTTCTTC.